This entry lists 5 T cell receptor beta chains sequenced from one sample in a study of OX40 agonist ivuxolimab in advanced cancers. Library prep was done by the immunoSEQ multiplex PCR assay. As stored in TCRdb, this immuneACCESS dataset retains in-frame rearrangements with V and J assigned. A fraction of the clones does not appear; measured against another copy, unresolved V genes explain less than half of the discrepancy, and the remainder lacks a known reason. The sample records approximately 68,000 clones, 88% of which are singletons. The ten biggest clones cover roughly 0.72% of the sample. The material sequenced was CD4+ or CD8+ T cells sorted from blood, taken in a trial of the OX40 agonist ivuxolimab. The receptors were gathered from an adult with an advanced solid tumor such as melanoma, head and neck, liver or kidney cancer.

This chain connects TRBV15 to TRBJ2-7, with 7 bases matching TRBD1. V dropped 0 bases and J dropped 6; count of bases not matched to a gene: 8. From germline, CDR1 is LNHNV and CDR2 YYDKDF (reference sequence). The length of the CDR3 is 15 residues. The CDR3 DNA sequence: TGTGCCACCAGCAGAGATCAAGGGGGCCTTGGCGAGCAGTACTTC. Translating gives CATSRDQGGLGEQYF.

Comment on this clone: At one end, the junction sequence differs from germline, possibly due to a read error. J is TRBJ2-1 and V is TRBV7-7; TRBD2 matches at 14 bases. Germline CDR1 and CDR2: SSHAT and FNYEAQ (reference sequence). The CDR3 spans 15 residues. The CDR3 loop is CASSTGTSGSGEQFF. The CDR3 nucleotides are TGTGCTAGCAGCACAGGGACTAGCGGGAGTGGTGAGCAGTTCTTC.

The rearrangement links TRBV19 to TRBJ2-1; 11 bases fit TRBD2. With V trimmed by 1 base and J by 7 bases, 12 bases remained unmatched. Germline V gene lookup returns CDR1 LNHDA and CDR2 SQIVND (reference sequence). The CDR3 sequence is 18 residues long. The CDR3 coding sequence is TGTGCCAGTAGTATAGGGGAATCTAGCGGGAGGCCTGTTAATGAGCAGTTCTTC. This encodes CASSIGESSGRPVNEQFF.

The rearrangement joins TRBV12-5 to TRBJ1-3; 8 nucleotides line up with TRBD1. J gave up 1 base and V 3 bases, and 11 bases lay outside the gene matches. Germline CDR1 and CDR2: LGHNT and FRNRAP. This CDR3 spans 18 amino acids. The CDR3 loop reads CASGLHWTGRVSGNTIYF. CDR3 coding DNA: TGTGCTAGTGGTTTACACTGGACAGGGAGGGTTTCTGGAAACACCATATATTTT.

The chain employs TRBV30 and TRBJ2-3; the D is unclear. The germline V and J ends were trimmed by 3 bases and 5 bases, with 9 bases remaining between them. This CDR3 comprises 12 residues. CDR1 is GTSNPN, CDR2 SVGIG, per germline (reference sequence). The CDR3 reads CAWRSSGDTQYF. CDR3 DNA sequence: TGTGCCTGGAGGTCCTCGGGAGATACGCAGTATTTT.